These 27 T cell receptor beta chains originate from one sample sequenced in a study of Graves' ophthalmopathy and Graves' hyperthyroidism listed by TCRdb under 2018. Sequencing took place on an Illumina HiSeq 2000. For repertoire sequencing, TCR beta CDR3 regions were amplified from RNA transcripts. The first round was an RT-PCR using HTBI primers with the Qiagen OneStep RT-PCR kit, and this first round was followed by a second-round multiplex PCR, then size selection and purification. TCRdb itself trimmed the public reads at Q25 with fastp, ran MiXCR and retained productive beta chains. Identical CDR3 protein sequences are pooled into one entry, listed with their most common genes and DNA. Across this sample there are roughly 400,000 distinct CDR3 sequences, with about a sixth seen only once. The top ten constitute about 2.4% of the sample. Sequenced sample: peripheral blood. The receptors shown here come from an adult woman with stable Graves' hyperthyroidism.

In this sample, this clonotype turned up a few times. A much larger clone sits a single nucleotide away, making a read error possible. The J gene is TRBJ2-7, the V gene TRBV15, with a tentative D call TRBD1 (5 bases). The CDR3 is 13 amino acids. Germline CDR1 is LNHNV and CDR2 is YYDKDF (reference sequence). In DNA, the CDR3 is TGTGCCACCGGCAGAGACAGATACTACGAGCAGTACTTC. It is translated as CATGRDRYYEQYF.

This clonotype was observed at least ten times. The V gene is TRBV12-3 or TRBV12-4, the J gene TRBJ1-2; 8 bases agree with TRBD1. The CDR3 runs 17 residues. V lost 6 bases, J lost 1 base, and 13 bases stayed unmatched. The CDR3 sequence is CASRKRTDRGFNYGYTF. In nucleotides, the CDR3 is TGTGCCAGCAGGAAACGGACCGACAGGGGTTTTAACTATGGCTACACCTTC.

The chain combines TRBV6-1 with TRBJ1-6; D is ambiguous. This CDR3 spans 14 amino acids. Germline lookup yields CDR1 MNHNS and CDR2 SASEGT. V lost 6 bases, J lost 5 bases, and 11 bases lay in between. This chain's CDR3 is CASRPGSDNSPLHF. The CDR3 nucleotides are TGTGCCAGCAGACCGGGTTCTGATAATTCACCCCTCCACTTT.

The table lists this clonotype with many counts. This chain uses TRBV11-2 with TRBJ2-7; possibly TRBD2 for D (6 bases). V was shortened by 5 bases and J by 7 bases, with 15 bases between the two germline ends. The CDR3 spans 13 residues. Germline V lookup: CDR1 SGHAT, CDR2 FQNNGV. For the CDR3, the DNA is TGTGCCAGCAGCATGGGGACTGGCGTAGAGCAGTACTTC. Translated: CASSMGTGVEQYF. Full variable domain (rest looked up from reference TRBV11-2 and TRBJ2-7): EAGVAQSPRYKIIEKRQSVAFWCNPISGHATLYWYQQILGQGPKLLIQFQNNGVVDDSQLPKDRFSAERLKGVDSTLKIQPAKLEDSAVYLCASSMGTGVEQYFGPGTRLTVT.

The rearrangement uses TRBV7-2 and TRBJ1-5; D is unclear. Looked up from germline, CDR1 is SGHTA and CDR2 is FQGNSA. V was shortened by 2 bases and J by 7 bases, with 9 bases between the two germline ends. The CDR3 has 13 amino acids. The CDR3 DNA reads as TGTGCCAGCAGCTTATTCTTCAGCCAGCCCCAGCATTTT. Translating gives CASSLFFSQPQHF.

At least ten counts were recorded for this clonotype. J is TRBJ1-5 and V is TRBV15; no definite D call. The germline V gene has CDR1 LNHNV and CDR2 YYDKDF (reference sequence). Trimming took 0 bases from V and 6 from J, leaving 12 bases between them. The CDR3 is made up of 15 amino acids. The CDR3: CATSRDLGVGQPQHF. In nucleotides, the CDR3 is TGTGCCACCAGCAGAGATCTTGGGGTGGGTCAGCCCCAGCATTTT. Complete variable domain (other parts from reference TRBV15 and TRBJ1-5): DAMVIQNPRYQVTQFGKPVTLSCSQTLNHNVMYWYQQKSSQAPKLLFHYYDKDFNNEADTPDNFQSRRPNTSFCFLDIRSPGLGDTAMYLCATSRDLGVGQPQHFGDGTRLSIL.

This clonotype occurred many times. This chain connects TRBV25-1 to TRBJ2-7; D tentatively fits TRBD1 or TRBD2 (5 bases each). Germline V gene data show CDR1 as MGHDK and CDR2 as SYGVNS. The V gene lost 7 bases and the J gene lost 0 bases, with 10 bases spanning the gap. The CDR3 spans 13 residues. CDR3 DNA: TGTGCCAGCATTTCTGGGACCTCCTACGAGCAGTACTTC. Its translation: CASISGTSYEQYF.

The genes are TRBV6-5 and TRBJ2-7, with D hard to call. Germline V gives CDR1 MNHEY, CDR2 SVGAGI. The CDR3 sequence is 13 residues long. Trimming stripped 2 bases from V and 2 bases from J, with 7 bases between. CDR3 in DNA: TGTGCCAGCAGTTACACAGATGCCTACGAGCAGTACTTC. Protein: CASSYTDAYEQYF.

This clonotype was recorded once. The chain is built from TRBV12-3 or TRBV12-4 and TRBJ1-2; 7 bases match TRBD1. Losses at the gene ends were 5 bases for V and 7 bases for J; bases not matched to a gene: 10. The CDR3 runs 14 residues. This chain's CDR3 is CASSPPGQITGYTF. The CDR3 coding sequence is TGTGCCAGCAGTCCCCCGGGACAGATAACTGGCTACACCTTC.

In this sample, this clonotype turned up many times. The V call is TRBV12-5, the J call TRBJ2-3; weak D call: TRBD2 (5 bases). CDR3 size: 17 residues. CDR1 and CDR2 from the germline V gene are LGHNT and FRNRAP. Trimming shortened V by 4 bases and J by 1 base, and 18 bases separated the two germline ends. CDR3 DNA sequence: TGTGCTAGTGGTTACCTTAATTCGGTGGGAGGCACAGATACGCAGTATTTT. It encodes CASGYLNSVGGTDTQYF.

V gene TRBV27 combines with J gene TRBJ2-7; D might be TRBD2 (5 bases). The germline CDR1 and CDR2 sequences are MNHEY and SMNVEV (reference sequence). The CDR3 totals 14 residues. V lost 5 bases to trimming and J lost 7 bases, with 18 bases between them. In nucleotides, the CDR3 is TGTGCCAGCAGTCCCGGGATTACTTCAACGGAGCAGTACTTC. Translated, it gives CASSPGITSTEQYF.

Many counts were recorded for this clonotype. This chain links TRBV3-1 with TRBJ2-7, with D hard to call. Per the germline V gene, CDR1 is LGHDT and CDR2 is YNNKEL (reference sequence). The CDR3 totals 11 residues. The V end was cut by 8 bases, the J end by 13 bases, with 18 bases between. Here the CDR3 reads CASGESHPSYF. For the CDR3, the DNA is TGTGCCAGCGGCGAATCACACCCGTCCTACTTC.

The rearrangement joins TRBV9 to TRBJ1-2; D unresolved. There are 14 residues in the CDR3. Germline CDR1 SGDLS, CDR2 YYNGEE. Trimming removed 0 bases from V and 8 bases from J, with 14 bases in between. This CDR3 is CASSVVPTSGGYTF. The CDR3 DNA follows: TGTGCCAGCAGCGTAGTGCCTACCAGTGGAGGCTACACCTTC.

This clonotype appeared many times. Given a much more abundant clone one base away, this may be a read error. The CDR3 coding sequence is TGTGCCAGTAGTGGCGGACAGGGTGCCTATAATTCACCCCTCCACTTT. This sequence encodes CASSGGQGAYNSPLHF. The chain links TRBV19 to TRBJ1-6; 8 bases agree with TRBD1. The CDR3 has 16 residues. V was clipped by 5 bases and J by 2 bases; unmatched bases: 5. Germline CDR1 is LNHDA and CDR2 is SQIVND (reference sequence).

Comments on this clonotype: A much larger clone lies a single base off, so this may be a read error. This sequence joins TRBV2 and TRBJ2-6, with D unresolved. Germline loops: CDR1 SNHLY, CDR2 FYNNEI. The CDR3 totals 15 residues. This CDR3 reads CASSEDTSGTNVLTF. CDR3 nucleotide sequence: TGTGCCAGCAGTGAAGATACCTCTGGGACCAACGTCCTGACTTTC.

Many counts were recorded for this clonotype. The rearrangement uses TRBV6-5 and TRBJ2-5; D possibly matches TRBD1 or TRBD2 (5 bases each). This CDR3 contains 14 residues. Trimming shortened V by 2 bases and J by 5 bases, and 12 bases separated the two germline ends. Per the germline V gene, CDR1 is MNHEY and CDR2 is SVGAGI. The CDR3 sequence is CASSYEGIGETQYF. Written as DNA, the CDR3 is TGTGCCAGCAGTTACGAGGGGATCGGGGAGACCCAGTACTTC.

This clonotype has a count of ten or more. The V call is TRBV6-2 or TRBV6-3, the J call TRBJ1-5; TRBD1 is a possible D gene (6 bases). Germline values: CDR1 MNHEY, CDR2 SVGEGT. Deletions cut 2 bases from V and 1 base from J, with 12 bases between. The CDR3 is 16 amino acids. CDR3 loop: CASSYLGGSSNQPQHF. The CDR3 DNA reads as TGTGCCAGCAGTTACCTTGGGGGCTCGAGCAATCAGCCCCAGCATTTT.

This clonotype was observed a handful of times. The gene calls are TRBV6-1 and TRBJ1-5; D uncertain. V lost 10 bases to trimming and J lost 1 base, with 11 bases between them. Germline lookup yields CDR1 MNHNS and CDR2 SASEGT. The length of the CDR3 is 13 residues. The CDR3 here is CATLAASNQPQHF. The CDR3 coding sequence is TGTGCCACGTTGGCCGCCAGCAATCAGCCCCAGCATTTT.

This clonotype was recorded many times. J is TRBJ1-3 and V is TRBV6-1; weak D call: TRBD1 (5 bases). CDR3 length: 16 amino acids. Germline CDR1 and CDR2: MNHNS and SASEGT. The germline V and J ends were trimmed by 6 bases and 4 bases, with 19 bases remaining between them. CDR3 protein: CASSQLGTSRGNTIYF. In DNA form, the CDR3 reads TGTGCCAGCAGCCAACTTGGGACTTCACGGGGAAACACCATATATTTT.

The chain links TRBV5-1 to TRBJ2-7; the D call may be TRBD1 or TRBD2 (6 bases each). CDR3 size: 12 residues. Germline CDR1 and CDR2: SGHRS and YFSETQ. Trimming left V 7 bases short and J 3 bases short, with 11 bases between. In nucleotides, the CDR3 is TGCGCCAGCGCGGGACAAAGCTACGAGCAGTACTTC. Translation: CASAGQSYEQYF.

The rearrangement uses TRBV29-1 and TRBJ1-3; D unresolved. Trimming left V 6 bases short and J 6 bases short, with 12 bases between. The CDR3 is made up of 12 amino acids. CDR1 is SQVTM and CDR2 is ANQGSEA in the germline V gene. The CDR3 here is CSVAESANTIYF. The DNA for the CDR3 is TGCAGCGTAGCAGAGAGCGCAAACACCATATATTTT.

This clonotype was seen at least ten times. The genes are TRBV29-1 and TRBJ2-5, with 9 bases fitting TRBD1. The V gene end was trimmed by 7 bases and the J gene end by 5 bases; junction bases not matched to a gene: 2. Germline V lookup: CDR1 SQVTM, CDR2 ANQGSEA. CDR3 size: 11 residues. The CDR3 region is CSADRGETQYF. CDR3 nucleotides: TGCAGCGCCGACAGGGGGGAGACCCAGTACTTC.

This clonotype appeared many times. The chain carries TRBV28 and TRBJ2-5; D is undetermined. The length of the CDR3 is 15 residues. Per the germline V gene, CDR1 is MDHEN and CDR2 is SYDVKM. The V end was cut by 7 bases, the J end by 2 bases, with 17 bases between. CDR3 in DNA: TGTGCCAGCACCAGCATGAGGAACTCGCAAGAGACCCAGTACTTC. This gives the protein CASTSMRNSQETQYF. The variable domain in full, completed from reference TRBV28 and TRBJ2-5, reads DVKVTQSSRYLVKRTGEKVFLECVQDMDHENMFWYRQDPGLGLRLIYFSYDVKMKEKGDIPEGYSVSREKKERFSLILESASTNQTSMYLCASTSMRNSQETQYFGPGTRLLVL.

Many counts were recorded for this clonotype. J is TRBJ2-7 and V is TRBV10-2; 8 nucleotides match TRBD2. The V and J ends lost 2 bases and 7 bases, in that order; junction bases with no gene match: 16. The CDR3 loop spans 17 amino acids. In germline, CDR1 is WSHSY, CDR2 SAAADI. The CDR3 DNA reads TGCGCCAGCAGTGAGGGGGGAGCGGGAGCGAAGAGTAGGGAGCAGTACTTC. This codes for CASSEGGAGAKSREQYF.

This clonotype was seen many times. The V gene is TRBV20-1, the J gene TRBJ1-2; 8 nucleotides align to TRBD1. The CDR3 runs to 13 residues. Germline trimming cut 6 bases from V and 2 bases from J; bases unmatched to any gene: 5. CDR1 and CDR2 (germline): DFQATT, SNEGSKA (reference sequence). The CDR3 DNA sequence: TGCAGTGCCGTTGACAGGGGAAACTATGGCTACACCTTC. Translation: CSAVDRGNYGYTF.

The chain combines TRBV30 with TRBJ1-2, with D unclear. The ends were cut back, 2 bases at V and 8 bases at J, with 15 bases in the middle. The CDR3 length is 13 residues. The germline gives CDR1 GTSNPN, CDR2 SVGIG (reference sequence). The CDR3 reads CAWSYDKIRGYTF. The CDR3 DNA reads TGTGCCTGGAGTTACGACAAAATCAGGGGCTACACCTTC.

This clonotype was recorded at least ten times. The gene calls are TRBV4-2 and TRBJ1-2; 10 nucleotides agree with TRBD1. The CDR3 length is 16 residues. Trimming took 4 bases from V and 3 from J; bases not matched to a gene: 8. Germline V gene data show CDR1 as LGHNA and CDR2 as YNFKEQ. This chain's CDR3 is CASSPGTGVRDYGYTF. CDR3 bases: TGTGCCAGCAGCCCCGGGACAGGGGTTCGTGACTATGGCTACACCTTC.